The rows below give T cell receptor beta chains drawn from one sample of a study of shared clonotypes between healthy human individuals. Sequencing used immunoSEQ multiplex PCR; TCRdb keeps in-frame clones, though not all of them. Of about 1 million clones listed, about 75% are singletons. The sequencing input was memory CD4+ T cells sorted from blood. Receptor source: a man between 18 and 29 years old in good health. CDR3s include the opening cysteine and the closing phenylalanine or tryptophan.

cdr3_aa: CASSFSMDTQYF
v_call: TRBV2

cdr3_aa: CASSLEAGSNGNTIYF
v_call: TRBV11-2

cdr3_aa: CARGGHEQYF
v_call: TRBV2

cdr3_aa: CASSRGGGTGQPQHF
v_call: TRBV28

cdr3_aa: CASSLGTSGGPETQYF
v_call: TRBV7-2

cdr3_aa: CASSLAPQAQEAFF
v_call: TRBV5-1

cdr3_aa: CASSLSGTGGTGANVLTF
v_call: TRBV27

cdr3_aa: CASSLDRGLSRYTF
v_call: TRBV7-2

cdr3_aa: CAIGSADEKLFF
v_call: TRBV10-3

cdr3_aa: CASSTQASTDTQYF
v_call: TRBV5-1

cdr3_aa: CASMQGGAQETQYF
v_call: TRBV5-1